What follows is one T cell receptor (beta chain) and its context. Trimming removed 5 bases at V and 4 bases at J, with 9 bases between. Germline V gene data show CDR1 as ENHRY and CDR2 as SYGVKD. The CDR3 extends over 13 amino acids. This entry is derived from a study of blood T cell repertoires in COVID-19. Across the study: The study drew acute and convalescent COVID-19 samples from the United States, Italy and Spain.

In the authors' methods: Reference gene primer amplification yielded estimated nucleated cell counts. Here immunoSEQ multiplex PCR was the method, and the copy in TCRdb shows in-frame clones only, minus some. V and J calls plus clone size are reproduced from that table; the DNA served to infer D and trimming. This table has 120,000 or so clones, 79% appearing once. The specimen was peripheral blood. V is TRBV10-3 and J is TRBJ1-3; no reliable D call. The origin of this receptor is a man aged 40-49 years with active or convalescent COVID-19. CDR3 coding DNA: TGTGCCATCAGTCTTTCTGAGGGAAACACCATATATTTT. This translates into CAISLSEGNTIYF.